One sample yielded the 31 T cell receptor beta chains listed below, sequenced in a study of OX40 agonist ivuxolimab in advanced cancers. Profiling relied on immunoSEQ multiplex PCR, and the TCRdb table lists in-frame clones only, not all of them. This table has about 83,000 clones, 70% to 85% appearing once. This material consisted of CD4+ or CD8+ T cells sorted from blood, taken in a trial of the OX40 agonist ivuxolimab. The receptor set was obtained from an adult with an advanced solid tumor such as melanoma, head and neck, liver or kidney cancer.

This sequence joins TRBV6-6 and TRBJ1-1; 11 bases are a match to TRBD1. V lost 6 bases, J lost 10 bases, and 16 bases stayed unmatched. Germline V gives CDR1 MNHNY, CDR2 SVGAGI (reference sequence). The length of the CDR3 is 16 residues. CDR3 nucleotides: TGTGCCAGCAGGACCGACCGGAGGGACAGGGGGGCAGGAGCTTTCTTT. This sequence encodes CASRTDRRDRGAGAFF.

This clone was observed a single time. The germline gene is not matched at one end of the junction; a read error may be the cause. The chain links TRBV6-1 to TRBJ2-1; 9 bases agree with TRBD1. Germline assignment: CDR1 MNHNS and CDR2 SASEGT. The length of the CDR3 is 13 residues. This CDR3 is CASSEYIRDRVIF. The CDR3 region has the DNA TGTGCCAGCAGTGAATATATCCGGGACAGGGTAATCTTC.

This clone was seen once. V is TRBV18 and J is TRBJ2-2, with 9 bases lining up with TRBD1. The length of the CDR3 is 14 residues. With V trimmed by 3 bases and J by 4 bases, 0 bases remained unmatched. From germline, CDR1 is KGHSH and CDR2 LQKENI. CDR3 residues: CASSPTGGTGELFF. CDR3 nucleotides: TGTGCCAGCTCACCGACAGGGGGCACCGGGGAGCTGTTTTTT.

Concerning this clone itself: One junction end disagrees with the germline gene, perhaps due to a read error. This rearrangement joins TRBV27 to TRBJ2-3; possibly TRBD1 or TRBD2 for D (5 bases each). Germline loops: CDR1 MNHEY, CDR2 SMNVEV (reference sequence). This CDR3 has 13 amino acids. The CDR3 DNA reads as TGTGCCAGCAGTCTATCCTGGGGGGATACGCAGTATTTT. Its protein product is CASSLSWGDTQYF.

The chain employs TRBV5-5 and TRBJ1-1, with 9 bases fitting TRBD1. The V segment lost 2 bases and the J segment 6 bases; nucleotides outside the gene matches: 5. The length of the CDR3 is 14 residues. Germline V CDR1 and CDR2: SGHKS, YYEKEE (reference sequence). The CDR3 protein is CASSFTGGAAEAFF. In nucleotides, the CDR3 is TGTGCCAGCAGCTTTACAGGGGGCGCGGCTGAAGCTTTCTTT.

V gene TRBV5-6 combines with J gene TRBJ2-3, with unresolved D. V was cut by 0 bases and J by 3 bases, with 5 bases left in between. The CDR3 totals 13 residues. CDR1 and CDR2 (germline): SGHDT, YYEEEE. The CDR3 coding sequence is TGTGCCAGCAGCTTGGCAGGAACAGATACGCAGTATTTT. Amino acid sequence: CASSLAGTDTQYF. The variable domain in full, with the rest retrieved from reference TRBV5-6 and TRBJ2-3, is DAGVTQSPTHLIKTRGQQVTLRCSPKSGHDTVSWYQQALGQGPQFIFQYYEEEERQRGNFPDRFSGHQFPNYSSELNVNALLLGDSALYLCASSLAGTDTQYFGPGTRLTVL.

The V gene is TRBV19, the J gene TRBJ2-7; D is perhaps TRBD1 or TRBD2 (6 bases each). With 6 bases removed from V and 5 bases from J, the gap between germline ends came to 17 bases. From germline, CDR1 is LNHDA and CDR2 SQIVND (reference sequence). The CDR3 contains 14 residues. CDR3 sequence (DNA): TGTGCCAGTAGGTCGGAGGGGGGTGTCAACGAGCAGTACTTC. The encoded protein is CASRSEGGVNEQYF.

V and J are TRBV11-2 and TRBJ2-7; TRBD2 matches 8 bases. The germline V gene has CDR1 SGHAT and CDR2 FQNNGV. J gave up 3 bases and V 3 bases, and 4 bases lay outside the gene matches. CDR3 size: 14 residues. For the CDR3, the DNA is TGTGCCAGCAGCTTCGGGGGGGTCAACTACGAGCAGTACTTC. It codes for CASSFGGVNYEQYF.

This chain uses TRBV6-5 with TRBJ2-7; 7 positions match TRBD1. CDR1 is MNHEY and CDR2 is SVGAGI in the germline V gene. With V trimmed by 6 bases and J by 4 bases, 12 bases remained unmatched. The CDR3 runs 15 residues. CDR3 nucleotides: TGTGCCAGCAGGCGTGGGACAGTCGGGCCTTACGAGCAGTACTTC. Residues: CASRRGTVGPYEQYF.

The CDR3 loop reads CASSVGASGSGEQFF. The DNA of the CDR3 is TGTGCCAGCAGCGTAGGGGCTAGCGGGAGTGGTGAGCAGTTCTTC. This chain links TRBV9 with TRBJ2-1, with 10 bases fitting TRBD2. In germline, CDR1 is SGDLS, CDR2 YYNGEE. The length of the CDR3 is 15 residues. Trimming cost V 0 bases and J 9 bases; bases outside gene matches: 6.

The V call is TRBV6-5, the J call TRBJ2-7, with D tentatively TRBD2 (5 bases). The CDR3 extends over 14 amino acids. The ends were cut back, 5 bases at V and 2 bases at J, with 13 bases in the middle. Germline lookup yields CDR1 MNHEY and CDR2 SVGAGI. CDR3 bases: TGTGCCAGCAGTGCCGCAGGAGGCGCCTACGAGCAGTACTTC. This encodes CASSAAGGAYEQYF.

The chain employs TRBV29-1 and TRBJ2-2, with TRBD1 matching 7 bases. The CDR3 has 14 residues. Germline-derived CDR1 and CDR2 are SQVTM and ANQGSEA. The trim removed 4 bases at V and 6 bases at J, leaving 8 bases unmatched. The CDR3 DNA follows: TGCAGCGTTGGAGACAGGGAAAAGGCCGGGGAGCTGTTTTTT. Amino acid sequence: CSVGDREKAGELFF.

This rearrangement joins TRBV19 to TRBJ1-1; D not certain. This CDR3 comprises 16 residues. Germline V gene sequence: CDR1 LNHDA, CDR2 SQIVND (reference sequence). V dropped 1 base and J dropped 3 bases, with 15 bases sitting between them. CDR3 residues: CASSIVRGRTDTEAFF. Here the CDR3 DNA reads TGTGCCAGTAGTATAGTACGGGGTCGAACGGACACTGAAGCTTTCTTT.

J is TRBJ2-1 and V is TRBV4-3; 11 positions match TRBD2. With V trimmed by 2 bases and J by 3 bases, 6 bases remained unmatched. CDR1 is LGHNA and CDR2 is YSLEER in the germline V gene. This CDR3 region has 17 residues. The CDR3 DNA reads TGCGCCAGCAGCCAACAATCCGGACTAGCGGGCTACAATGAGCAGTTCTTC. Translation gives CASSQQSGLAGYNEQFF.

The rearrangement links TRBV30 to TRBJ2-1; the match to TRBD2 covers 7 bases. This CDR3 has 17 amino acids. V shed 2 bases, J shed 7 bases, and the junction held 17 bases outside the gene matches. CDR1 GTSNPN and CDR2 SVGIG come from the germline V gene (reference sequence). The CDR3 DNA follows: TGTGCCTGGAGTAGGGTAGTTTATGATCCAGCGGGAAATGAGCAGTTCTTC. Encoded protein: CAWSRVVYDPAGNEQFF.

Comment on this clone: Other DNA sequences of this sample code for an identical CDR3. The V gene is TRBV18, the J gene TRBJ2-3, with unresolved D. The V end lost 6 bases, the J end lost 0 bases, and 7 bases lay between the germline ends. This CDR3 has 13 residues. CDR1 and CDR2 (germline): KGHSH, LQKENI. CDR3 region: CASSPPSTDTQYF. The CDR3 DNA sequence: TGTGCCAGCTCCCCCCCGAGCACAGATACGCAGTATTTT.

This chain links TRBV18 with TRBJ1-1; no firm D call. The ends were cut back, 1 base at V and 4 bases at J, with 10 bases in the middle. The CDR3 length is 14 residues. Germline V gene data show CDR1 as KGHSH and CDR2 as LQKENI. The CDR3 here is CASSPREWGTEAFF. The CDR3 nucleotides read TGTGCCAGCTCACCACGTGAGTGGGGCACTGAAGCTTTCTTT.

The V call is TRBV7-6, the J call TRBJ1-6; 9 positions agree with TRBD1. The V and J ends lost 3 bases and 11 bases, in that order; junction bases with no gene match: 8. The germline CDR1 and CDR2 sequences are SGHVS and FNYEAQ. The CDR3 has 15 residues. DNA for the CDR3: TGTGCCAGCAGCTTGGGACAGGGTTATAGGGCACCCCTCCACTTT. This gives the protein CASSLGQGYRAPLHF. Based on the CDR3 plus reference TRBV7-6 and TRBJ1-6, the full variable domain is GAGVSQSPRYKVTKRGQDVALRCDPISGHVSLYWYRQALGQGPEFLTYFNYEAQQDKSGLPNDRFSAERPEGSISTLTIQRTEQRDSAMYRCASSLGQGYRAPLHFGNGTRLTVT.

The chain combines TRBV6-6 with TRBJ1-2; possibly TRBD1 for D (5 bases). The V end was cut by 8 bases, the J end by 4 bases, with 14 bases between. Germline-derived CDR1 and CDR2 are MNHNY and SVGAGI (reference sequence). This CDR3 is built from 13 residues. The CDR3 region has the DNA TGTGCCAGCCGGGGGGGGAGCCCCTATGGCTACACCTTC. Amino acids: CASRGGSPYGYTF.

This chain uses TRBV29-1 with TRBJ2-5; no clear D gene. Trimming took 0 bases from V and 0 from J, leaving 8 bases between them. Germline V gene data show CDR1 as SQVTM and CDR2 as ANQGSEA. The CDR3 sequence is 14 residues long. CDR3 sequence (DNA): TGCAGCGTTGAAGATTGGCTAGACCAAGAGACCCAGTACTTC. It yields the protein CSVEDWLDQETQYF. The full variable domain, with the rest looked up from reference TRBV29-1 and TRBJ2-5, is SAVISQKPSRDICQRGTSLTIQCQVDSQVTMMFWYRQQPGQSLTLIATANQGSEATYESGFVIDKFPISRPNLTFSTLTVSNMSPEDSSIYLCSVEDWLDQETQYFGPGTRLLVL.

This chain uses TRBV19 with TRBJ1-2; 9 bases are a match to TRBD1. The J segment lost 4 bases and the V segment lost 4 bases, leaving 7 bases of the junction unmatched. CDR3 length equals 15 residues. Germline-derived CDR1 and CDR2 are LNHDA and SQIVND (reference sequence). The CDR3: CASSTLPGQGYGYTF. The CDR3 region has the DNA TGTGCCAGTAGTACACTACCGGGACAGGGCTATGGCTACACCTTC.

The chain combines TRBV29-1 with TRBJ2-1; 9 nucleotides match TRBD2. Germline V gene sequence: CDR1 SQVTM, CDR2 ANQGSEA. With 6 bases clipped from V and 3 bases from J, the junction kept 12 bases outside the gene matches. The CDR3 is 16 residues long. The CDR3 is CSVPRGLAGIYNEQFF. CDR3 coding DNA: TGCAGCGTCCCCCGGGGCCTAGCGGGAATCTACAATGAGCAGTTCTTC.

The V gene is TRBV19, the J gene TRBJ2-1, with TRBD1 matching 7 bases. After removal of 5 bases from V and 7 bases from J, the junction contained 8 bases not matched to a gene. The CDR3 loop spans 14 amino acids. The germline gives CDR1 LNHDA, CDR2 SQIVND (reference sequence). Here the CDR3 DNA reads TGTGCCAGTAGTCCCTGGGACAGTTGGAATGAGCAGTTCTTC. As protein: CASSPWDSWNEQFF.

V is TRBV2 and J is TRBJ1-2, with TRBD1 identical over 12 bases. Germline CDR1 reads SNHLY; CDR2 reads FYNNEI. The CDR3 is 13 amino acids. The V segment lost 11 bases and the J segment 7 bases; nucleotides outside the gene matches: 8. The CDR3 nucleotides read TGTGCCCGACAGGGACAGGGGGCAGGTGGCTACACCTTC. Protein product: CARQGQGAGGYTF.

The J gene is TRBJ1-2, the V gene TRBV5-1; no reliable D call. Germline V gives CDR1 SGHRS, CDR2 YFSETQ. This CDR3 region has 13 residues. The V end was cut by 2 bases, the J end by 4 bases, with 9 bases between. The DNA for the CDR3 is TGCGCCAGCAGCTTAACAGCGGTCTATGGCTACACCTTC. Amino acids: CASSLTAVYGYTF.

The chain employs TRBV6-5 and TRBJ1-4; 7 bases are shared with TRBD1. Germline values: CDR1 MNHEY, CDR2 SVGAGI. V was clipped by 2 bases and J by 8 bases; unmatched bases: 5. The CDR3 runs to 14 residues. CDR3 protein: CASSYGQAKEKLFF. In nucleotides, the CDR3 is TGTGCCAGCAGTTACGGACAGGCAAAAGAAAAACTGTTTTTT.

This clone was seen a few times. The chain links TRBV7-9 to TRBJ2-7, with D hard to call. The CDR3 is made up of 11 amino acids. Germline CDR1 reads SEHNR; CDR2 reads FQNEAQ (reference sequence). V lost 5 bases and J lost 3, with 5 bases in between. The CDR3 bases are TGTGCCAGCAGCGCACACTACGAGCAGTACTTC. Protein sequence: CASSAHYEQYF. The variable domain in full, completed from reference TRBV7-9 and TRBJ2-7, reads DTGVSQNPRHKITKRGQNVTFRCDPISEHNRLYWYRQTLGQGPEFLTYFQNEAQLEKSRLLSDRFSAERPKGSFSTLEIQRTEQGDSAMYLCASSAHYEQYFGPGTRLTVT.

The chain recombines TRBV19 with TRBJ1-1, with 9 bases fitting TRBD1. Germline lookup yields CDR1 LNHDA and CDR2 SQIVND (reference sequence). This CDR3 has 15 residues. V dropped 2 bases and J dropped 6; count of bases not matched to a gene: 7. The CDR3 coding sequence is TGTGCCAGTAGTATACCCGGGACAGGGAAGCCTGAAGCTTTCTTT. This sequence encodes CASSIPGTGKPEAFF.

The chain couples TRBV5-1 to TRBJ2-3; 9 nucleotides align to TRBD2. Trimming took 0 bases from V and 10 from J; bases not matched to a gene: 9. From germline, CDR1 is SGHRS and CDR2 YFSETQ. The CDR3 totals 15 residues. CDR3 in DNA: TGCGCCAGCAGCTTGGCCCGGATAGCGGGAGCCTCGCAGTATTTT. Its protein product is CASSLARIAGASQYF.

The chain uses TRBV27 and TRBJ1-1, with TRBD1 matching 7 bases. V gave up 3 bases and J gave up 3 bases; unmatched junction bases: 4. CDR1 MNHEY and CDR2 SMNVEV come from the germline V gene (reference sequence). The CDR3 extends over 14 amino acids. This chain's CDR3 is CASSFEGAYTEAFF. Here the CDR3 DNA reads TGTGCCAGCAGTTTTGAGGGGGCTTACACTGAAGCTTTCTTT.

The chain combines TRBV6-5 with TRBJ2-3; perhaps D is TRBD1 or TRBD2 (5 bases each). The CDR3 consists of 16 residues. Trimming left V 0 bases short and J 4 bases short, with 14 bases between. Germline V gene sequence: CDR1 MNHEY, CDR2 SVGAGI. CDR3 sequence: CASSYSGEIRSDTQYF. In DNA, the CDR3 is TGTGCCAGCAGTTACTCAGGGGAGATAAGATCAGATACGCAGTATTTT.